The clone carrying this T cell receptor beta chain was recorded a few times. This entry belongs to a study of blood T cells in healthy people across ages. A sample-barcoded 5' primer and a J-beta primer mix were used in a second PCR of roughly 7 to 11 cycles. Each CDR3 protein gets one entry after TCRdb re-called the 5' RACE reads with MiXCR. The sample has about 800,000 distinct CDR3 sequences, roughly 64% seen once. V gave up 1 base and J gave up 12 bases, with 13 bases separating them. This CDR3 is built from 13 residues. The V gene's germline CDR1 is LGHNA and CDR2 YSLEER. Sequenced input: blood. The source is a young man in good health. The chain has TRBV4-3 and TRBJ2-1; no firm D call. The CDR3 here is CASSQGPRSGQFF. The CDR3 bases are TGCGCCAGCAGCCAAGGTCCCCGCTCGGGGCAGTTCTTC.